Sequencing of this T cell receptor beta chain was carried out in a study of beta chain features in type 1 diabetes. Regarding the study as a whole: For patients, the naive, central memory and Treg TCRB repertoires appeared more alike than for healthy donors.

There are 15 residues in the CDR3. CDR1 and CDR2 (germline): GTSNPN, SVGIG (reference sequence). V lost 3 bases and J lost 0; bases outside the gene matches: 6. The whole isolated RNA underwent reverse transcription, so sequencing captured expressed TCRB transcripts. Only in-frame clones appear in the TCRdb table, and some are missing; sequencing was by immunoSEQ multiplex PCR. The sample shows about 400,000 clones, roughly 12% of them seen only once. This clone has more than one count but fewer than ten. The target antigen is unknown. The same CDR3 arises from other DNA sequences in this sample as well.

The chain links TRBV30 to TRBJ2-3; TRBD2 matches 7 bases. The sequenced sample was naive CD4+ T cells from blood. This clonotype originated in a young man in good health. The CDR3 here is CAWRGLAVSTDTQYF. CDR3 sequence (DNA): TGTGCCTGGAGAGGGCTAGCGGTTAGCACAGATACGCAGTATTTT.